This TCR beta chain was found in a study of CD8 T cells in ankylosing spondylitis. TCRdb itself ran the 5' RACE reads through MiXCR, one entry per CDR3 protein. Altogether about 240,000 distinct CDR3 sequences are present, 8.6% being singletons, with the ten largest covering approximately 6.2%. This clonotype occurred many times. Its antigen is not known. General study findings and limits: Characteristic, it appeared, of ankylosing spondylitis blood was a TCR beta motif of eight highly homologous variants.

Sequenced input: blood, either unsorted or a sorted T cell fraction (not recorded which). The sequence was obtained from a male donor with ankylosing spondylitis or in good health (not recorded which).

CDR3 in amino acids: CASSPDGSTDTQYF. CDR3 nucleotide sequence: TGCGCCAGCAGCCCCGACGGTAGCACAGATACGCAGTATTTT. This chain connects TRBV5-1 to TRBJ2-3, with unresolved D. Germline V CDR1 and CDR2: SGHRS, YFSETQ. The CDR3 contains 14 residues. V lost 4 bases and J lost 0, with 9 bases in between.